These 27 T cell receptor beta chains were sequenced from one sample in a study of CD8 T cells in ankylosing spondylitis. Broader study findings: For ankylosing spondylitis blood, a TCR beta motif of 7 to 9 highly homologous variants appeared characteristic.

TCRdb independently ran MiXCR on the 5' RACE reads; one entry per CDR3 protein. Here the sample spans 75,000 to 95,000 distinct CDR3 sequences, roughly 10% being singletons. These receptors are not linked to any known antigen. Sequencing was carried out using blood, either unsorted or a sorted T cell fraction (not recorded which). These receptors came from a male donor with ankylosing spondylitis.

The J gene is TRBJ1-5, the V gene TRBV6-1, with unresolved D. CDR3 length equals 16 residues. V lost 2 bases to trimming and J lost 3 bases, with 14 bases between them. Germline V gene lookup returns CDR1 MNHNS and CDR2 SASEGT. CDR3 region: CASSESPGFANQPQHF. In nucleotides, the CDR3 is TGTGCCAGCAGTGAATCTCCGGGGTTCGCCAATCAGCCCCAGCATTTT.

This clonotype was picked up a small number of times. The genes are TRBV5-6 and TRBJ1-2, with 7 bases aligning to TRBD1. CDR3 length: 14 residues. J was trimmed by 3 bases and V by 4 bases; bases with no gene match: 6. Germline values: CDR1 SGHDT, CDR2 YYEEEE. CDR3 nucleotides: TGTGCCAGCAGCCGGGGGACAGATTACTATGGCTACACCTTC. This sequence encodes CASSRGTDYYGYTF.

The chain couples TRBV12-5 to TRBJ1-5; TRBD1 agrees at 7 bases. CDR1 and CDR2 (germline): LGHNT, FRNRAP. The CDR3 is made up of 13 amino acids. The V gene end was trimmed by 4 bases and the J gene end by 5 bases; junction bases not matched to a gene: 2. This CDR3 is CASGWTGDQPQHF. CDR3 DNA: TGTGCTAGTGGTTGGACAGGCGATCAGCCCCAGCATTTT. The whole variable domain, filled in from reference TRBV12-5 and TRBJ1-5, reads DARVTQTPRHKVTEMGQEVTMRCQPILGHNTVFWYRQTMMQGLELLAYFRNRAPLDDSGMPKDRFSAEMPDATLATLKIQPSEPRDSAVYFCASGWTGDQPQHFGDGTRLSIL.

The chain couples TRBV11-2 to TRBJ2-7, with a tentative D call TRBD2 (6 bases). Germline lookup yields CDR1 SGHAT and CDR2 FQNNGV. With 2 bases removed from V and 4 bases from J, the gap between germline ends came to 9 bases. The CDR3 extends over 13 amino acids. DNA of the CDR3: TGTGCCAGCAGCTTAACGGGAGTATACGAGCAGTACGTC. This codes for CASSLTGVYEQYV.

This clonotype was counted between two and nine times. The CDR3 DNA is TGTGCCAGCAGCACAGACAGGGTAAACGCCTTGGTTCAGCCCCAGCATTTT. Its translation: CASSTDRVNALVQPQHF. The chain has TRBV5-5 and TRBJ1-5, with 7 nucleotides matching TRBD1. This CDR3 is built from 17 residues. The junction had 16 bases not matched to a gene; V was cut back by 4 bases and J by 6 bases. The V gene's germline CDR1 is SGHKS and CDR2 YYEKEE (reference sequence).

The V call is TRBV2, the J call TRBJ2-6; D is ambiguous. Trimming stripped 0 bases from V and 1 base from J, with 4 bases between. Germline V gene data show CDR1 as SNHLY and CDR2 as FYNNEI. This CDR3 contains 15 residues. The CDR3 protein is CASSEAVSGANVLTF. CDR3 in DNA: TGTGCCAGCAGTGAAGCGGTGTCTGGGGCCAACGTCCTGACTTTC.

This clonotype has at least ten counts. V usage is TRBV29-1 and J usage is TRBJ2-1; D possibly corresponds to TRBD2 (5 bases). Between the trimmed V and J ends, which lost 4 bases and 9 bases, there was a span of 16 bases. From germline, CDR1 is SQVTM and CDR2 ANQGSEA. This CDR3 comprises 13 residues. The CDR3 loop is CSVAGRRVGEQFF. As DNA, the CDR3 is TGCAGCGTTGCTGGCCGGCGGGTCGGTGAGCAGTTCTTC.

The V and J genes are TRBV10-2 and TRBJ2-1, with 10 bases identical to TRBD2. The CDR3 contains 15 residues. Germline V gene lookup returns CDR1 WSHSY and CDR2 SAAADI. Germline trimming cut 6 bases from V and 4 bases from J; bases unmatched to any gene: 6. The CDR3 here is CASRALAGEYNEQFF. DNA for the CDR3: TGCGCCAGCAGGGCTCTAGCGGGGGAATACAATGAGCAGTTCTTC.

This clonotype was picked up one time. The chain combines TRBV2 with TRBJ2-1; 8 bases match TRBD2. Germline CDR1 reads SNHLY; CDR2 reads FYNNEI. The CDR3 spans 16 residues. V was clipped by 0 bases and J by 5 bases; unmatched bases: 6. The CDR3 DNA is TGTGCCAGCAGTGAAGCACTAGCGGCTGCTAACAATGAGCAGTTCTTC. This codes for CASSEALAAANNEQFF. Together with reference TRBV2 and TRBJ2-1, the CDR3 gives the full variable domain: EPEVTQTPSHQVTQMGQEVILRCVPISNHLYFYWYRQILGQKVEFLVSFYNNEISEKSEIFDDQFSVERPDGSNFTLKIRSTKLEDSAMYFCASSEALAAANNEQFFGPGTRLTVL.

This clonotype was found many times. The chain has TRBV20-1 and TRBJ2-1; 9 positions match TRBD2. Germline assignment: CDR1 DFQATT and CDR2 SNEGSKA (reference sequence). The V gene end was trimmed by 0 bases and the J gene end by 1 base; junction bases not matched to a gene: 7. This CDR3 comprises 17 residues. In nucleotides, the CDR3 is TGCAGTGCTAGAGATCGGGCGGGAGGGGCTTCCTACAATGAGCAGTTCTTC. Its translation is CSARDRAGGASYNEQFF.

The chain has TRBV13 and TRBJ1-1; TRBD1 might be the D (5 bases). V lost 5 bases to trimming and J lost 4 bases, with 14 bases between them. CDR1 PRHDT and CDR2 FYEKMQ come from the germline V gene (reference sequence). The CDR3 loop spans 14 amino acids. CDR3 sequence reads: CASSQGPGSTEAFF. In DNA, the CDR3 is TGTGCCAGCAGCCAGGGTCCAGGAAGCACTGAAGCTTTCTTT.

This clonotype was seen a single time. The V call is TRBV13, the J call TRBJ2-5, with D perhaps TRBD1 (5 bases). V was clipped by 5 bases and J by 2 bases, with 12 bases between them. Germline CDR1 PRHDT, CDR2 FYEKMQ (reference sequence). This CDR3 is built from 14 residues. For the CDR3, the DNA is TGTGCCAGCAGCCCCGGACAAGCACAAGAGACCCAGTACTTC. Its protein is CASSPGQAQETQYF.

V gene TRBV14 combines with J gene TRBJ1-2, with D unclear. Trimming stripped 0 bases from V and 10 bases from J, with 15 bases between. Germline values: CDR1 SGHDN, CDR2 FVKESK. The CDR3 spans 14 residues. CDR3 residues: CASSQEQGVTYYTF. The CDR3 nucleotides read TGTGCCAGCAGCCAAGAGCAAGGCGTTACTTACTACACCTTC.

In this sample, this clonotype turned up once. The V and J genes are TRBV7-8 and TRBJ2-7; a possible D gene is TRBD1 (6 bases). The CDR3 is made up of 13 amino acids. The V end lost 3 bases, the J end lost 8 bases, and 14 bases lay between the germline ends. The germline CDR1 and CDR2 sequences are SGHVS and FQNEAQ. This chain's CDR3 is CASSLDSINQQYV. Written as DNA, the CDR3 is TGTGCCAGCAGCTTGGACAGTATAAATCAGCAGTACGTC.

The V gene is TRBV27, the J gene TRBJ2-6; D is possibly TRBD2 (5 bases). The V end lost 7 bases, the J end lost 2 bases, and 12 bases lay between the germline ends. The CDR3 runs 15 residues. Germline V lookup: CDR1 MNHEY, CDR2 SMNVEV (reference sequence). The CDR3 loop is CASTPRGPGANVLTF. The CDR3 bases are TGTGCCAGCACCCCACGCGGGCCTGGGGCCAACGTCCTGACTTTC. Combining the CDR3 with reference TRBV27 and TRBJ2-6 gives the whole variable domain EAQVTQNPRYLITVTGKKLTVTCSQNMNHEYMSWYRQDPGLGLRQIYYSMNVEVTDKGDVPEGYKVSRKEKRNFPLILESPSPNQTSLYFCASTPRGPGANVLTFGAGSRLTVL.

This chain links TRBV13 with TRBJ1-1; no firm D call. V dropped 4 bases and J dropped 6 bases, with 12 bases sitting between them. CDR1 PRHDT and CDR2 FYEKMQ come from the germline V gene (reference sequence). This CDR3 comprises 13 residues. The CDR3 here is CASSSRREPEAFF. The CDR3 DNA reads TGTGCCAGCAGCTCGCGACGGGAACCTGAAGCTTTCTTT.

This clonotype has at least ten counts. V and J are TRBV24-1 and TRBJ2-2; D may be TRBD1 or TRBD2 (5 bases each). The V end was cut by 4 bases, the J end by 5 bases, with 13 bases between. Per germline, CDR1 KGHDR and CDR2 SFDVKD. This CDR3 spans 15 amino acids. This CDR3 is CATSDEGLLTGELFF. CDR3 sequence (DNA): TGTGCCACCAGTGACGAGGGGCTTTTAACCGGGGAGCTGTTTTTT.

The chain is built from TRBV9 and TRBJ2-5; 8 bases agree with TRBD2. The J segment lost 4 bases and the V segment lost 1 base, leaving 12 bases of the junction unmatched. Germline V gives CDR1 SGDLS, CDR2 YYNGEE. This CDR3 is 17 amino acids long. The CDR3 DNA sequence: TGTGCCAGCAGCGTAAATCGGCAAGCGGGGGATCCAGAGACCCAGTACTTC. Protein product: CASSVNRQAGDPETQYF.

This clonotype has at least ten counts. The gene calls are TRBV2 and TRBJ2-6; D remains unclear. Per germline, CDR1 SNHLY and CDR2 FYNNEI. V was pared by 7 bases and J by 2 bases, with 6 bases between. This CDR3 has 13 amino acids. CDR3 amino acids: CASTFAGANVLTF. CDR3 nucleotide sequence: TGTGCCAGCACCTTTGCTGGGGCCAACGTCCTGACTTTC. Combining the CDR3 with reference TRBV2 and TRBJ2-6 gives the whole variable domain EPEVTQTPSHQVTQMGQEVILRCVPISNHLYFYWYRQILGQKVEFLVSFYNNEISEKSEIFDDQFSVERPDGSNFTLKIRSTKLEDSAMYFCASTFAGANVLTFGAGSRLTVL.

The chain has TRBV12-3 or TRBV12-4 and TRBJ2-7; D possibly corresponds to TRBD2 (5 bases). Trimming removed 6 bases from V and 2 bases from J, with 14 bases in between. The CDR3 consists of 14 residues. CDR3 DNA sequence: TGTGCCAGCAGCCCTACTAGTTCGCCCTACGAGCAGTACGTC. This translates into CASSPTSSPYEQYV.

This clonotype was recorded many times. One junction end does not reproduce the germline sequence, and a read error may be involved. The chain joins TRBV7-7 to TRBJ2-1; 8 bases are a match to TRBD2. This CDR3 comprises 12 residues. Looked up from germline, CDR1 is SSHAT and CDR2 is FNYEAQ (reference sequence). CDR3 amino acids: CASLAGWTRQFF. CDR3 DNA sequence: TGTGCCAGCTTAGCGGGGTGGACTAGGCAGTTTTTC.

Only a few counts were recorded for this clonotype. The chain links TRBV16 to TRBJ2-7; D might be TRBD2 (5 bases). This CDR3 contains 14 residues. Germline-derived CDR1 and CDR2 are KGHSY and FQNENV. Deletions cut 0 bases from V and 4 bases from J, with 10 bases between. As DNA, the CDR3 is TGTGCCAGCAGCCAATCGGGAGAAGCTTACGAGCAGTACTTC. This codes for CASSQSGEAYEQYF.

This clonotype was observed at least ten times. The chain couples TRBV11-2 to TRBJ2-1; D not resolved. Germline V CDR1 and CDR2: SGHAT, FQNNGV. V lost 7 bases and J lost 0, with 13 bases in between. The CDR3 loop spans 15 amino acids. The CDR3 protein is CASTLLTSSYNEQFF. DNA for the CDR3: TGTGCCAGCACGCTCCTTACGAGCTCCTACAATGAGCAGTTCTTC.

This clonotype showed up many times. The chain recombines TRBV6-1 with TRBJ1-4, with D possibly TRBD1 on 6 matching bases. The length of the CDR3 is 15 residues. Per germline, CDR1 MNHNS and CDR2 SASEGT. With 6 bases removed from V and 3 bases from J, the gap between germline ends came to 14 bases. The chain's CDR3 is CASSTDRNPNEKLFF. As DNA, the CDR3 is TGTGCCAGCAGCACAGACAGGAATCCTAATGAAAAACTGTTTTTT.

At least ten counts were recorded for this clonotype. This chain connects TRBV9 to TRBJ2-1, with TRBD1 matching 7 bases. The junction had 3 bases not matched to a gene; V was cut back by 4 bases and J by 8 bases. The CDR3 has 12 amino acids. Germline CDR1 reads SGDLS; CDR2 reads YYNGEE. The CDR3 nucleotides read TGTGCCAGCAGCTGGCAGGGGGATGAGCAGTTCTTC. Residues: CASSWQGDEQFF.

The chain uses TRBV7-9 and TRBJ2-7; TRBD2 matches 11 bases. Trimming took 4 bases from V and 1 from J; bases not matched to a gene: 6. This CDR3 comprises 16 residues. Germline CDR1 and CDR2: SEHNR and FQNEAQ (reference sequence). The CDR3 nucleotides read TGTGCCAGCAGCTCGCCGACTAGCGGGACATCCTACGAGCAGTACTTC. Amino acid sequence: CASSSPTSGTSYEQYF.

This clonotype was detected many times. The chain joins TRBV4-1 to TRBJ1-1; 8 nucleotides align to TRBD1. The germline V gene encodes CDR1 MGHRA and CDR2 YSYEKL. Trimming removed 9 bases from V and 11 bases from J; junction bases left unmatched: 8. This CDR3 contains 11 residues. The CDR3 loop reads CASHRGDRAFF. The CDR3 coding sequence is TGCGCCAGTCACCGGGGGGACAGGGCTTTCTTT.